This is a list of T cell receptor beta chains from one sample in a study of neurological immune-mediated disorders. Via MiXCR, TCRdb re-called the 5' RACE reads, giving one row per CDR3 protein. The sample lists 50,000 or so distinct CDR3 sequences; about 3.8% were seen once. Sequenced sample: PBMCs. All receptors come from a man aged 60 to 69 with multiple sclerosis. Each CDR3 is given with its conserved first and last residue. D genes are given only for firm matches. Clone size appears in some rows only: once, few, many, or a class for an expanded clone.

J: TRBJ2-1
size: many
V: TRBV20-1
D: .
DNA: TGCAGTGTACGGACTATCCTAGGGGACAATGAGCAGTTCTTC
CDR3: CSVRTILGDNEQFF

J: TRBJ2-1
size: many
V: TRBV2
D: .
DNA: TGTGCCAGCTCTGAGGGGAACAATGAGCAGTTCTTC
CDR3: CASSEGNNEQFF

J: TRBJ2-1
size: many
V: TRBV20-1
D: TRBD2
DNA: TGCAGTGCTCTGACTAGCGGGGGGTGGAATAGCAATGAGCAGTTCTTC
CDR3: CSALTSGGWNSNEQFF

J: TRBJ2-7
size: many
V: TRBV29-1
D: .
DNA: TGCAGCGTTAAGGACAGCGGCACAGGGCAGTACTTC
CDR3: CSVKDSGTGQYF

J: TRBJ2-1
size: many
V: TRBV12-3/TRBV12-4
D: .
DNA: TGTGCCAGCAGCCAGTACAATGAGCAGTTCTTC
CDR3: CASSQYNEQFF

J: TRBJ2-7
size: many
V: TRBV3-1
D: .
DNA: TGTGCCAGCAGCCAAGTGGTGTCTGGTTTACTCGGGGGCGAGCAGTACTTC
CDR3: CASSQVVSGLLGGEQYF

J: TRBJ2-3
size: many
V: TRBV7-7
D: .
DNA: TGTGCCAGCAGCTTAGCCCTAGGGGATACGCAGTATTTT
CDR3: CASSLALGDTQYF

J: TRBJ2-6
size: .
V: TRBV25-1
D: .
DNA: TGTGCCAGCAGTGGGGGCTCTGGGGCCAACGTCCTGACTTTC
CDR3: CASSGGSGANVLTF

J: TRBJ2-3
size: many
V: TRBV5-6
D: .
DNA: TGTGCCAGCAGCTTGGGGGACTTCACAACAGATACGCAGTATTTT
CDR3: CASSLGDFTTDTQYF

J: TRBJ2-5
size: few
V: TRBV10-3
D: TRBD2
DNA: TGTGCCATCAGTGAGACGGGGACTAGCGGACAAGAGACCCAGTACTTC
CDR3: CAISETGTSGQETQYF

J: TRBJ1-1
size: many
V: TRBV5-1
D: .
DNA: TGCGCCAGCAGCTTGGACACCCACACTGAAGCTTTCTTT
CDR3: CASSLDTHTEAFF

J: TRBJ2-5
size: .
V: TRBV20-1
D: .
DNA: TGCAGTGGATATTCCCAAGAGACCCAGTACTTC
CDR3: CSGYSQETQYF

J: TRBJ2-7
size: many
V: TRBV20-1
D: .
DNA: TGCAGTGCTAGCCCCCCCACCTCCTACGAGCAGTACTTC
CDR3: CSASPPTSYEQYF

J: TRBJ2-7
size: many
V: TRBV5-1
D: TRBD2
DNA: TGCGCCAGCAGCTTTGGACTAGCGGGGGATTACGAGCAGTACTTC
CDR3: CASSFGLAGDYEQYF

J: TRBJ2-3
size: medium-sized
V: TRBV24-1
D: .
DNA: TGTGCCACCAGTGTCCCTTGGGGACTAGATACGCAGTATTTT
CDR3: CATSVPWGLDTQYF

J: TRBJ1-1
size: .
V: TRBV6-6
D: .
DNA: TGTGCCAGCAGTCTCGCCTATACCTCTGAAGCTTTCTTT
CDR3: CASSLAYTSEAFF

J: TRBJ2-6
size: many
V: TRBV20-1
D: .
DNA: TGCAGTGCTAGAGGGGGCAGGGGCACCTCTGGGGCCAACGTCCTGACTTTC
CDR3: CSARGGRGTSGANVLTF

J: TRBJ1-6
size: many
V: TRBV5-1
D: .
DNA: TGCGCCAGCAGCTTGTGGACAGTCAATAATTCACCCCTCCACTTT
CDR3: CASSLWTVNNSPLHF

J: TRBJ2-2
size: .
V: TRBV7-2
D: TRBD2
DNA: TGTGCCAGCGGGACTAGCGGCACGTTAGGGCTGTTTTTT
CDR3: CASGTSGTLGLFF

J: TRBJ2-3
size: many
V: TRBV5-1
D: .
DNA: TGCGCCAGCAGCTTGGAAGATACGCAGTATTTT
CDR3: CASSLEDTQYF

J: TRBJ2-5
size: many
V: TRBV4-1
D: .
DNA: TGCGCCAGCAGCCAAGCGAACCCAGGCGGGGAGACCCAGTACTTC
CDR3: CASSQANPGGETQYF

J: TRBJ2-2
size: many
V: TRBV7-9
D: .
DNA: TGTGCCAGCAGCTTAGCGGGAGGCACCGGGGAGCTGTTTTTT
CDR3: CASSLAGGTGELFF

J: TRBJ1-2
size: many
V: TRBV7-9
D: .
DNA: TGTGCCACCGACCATACGACAGAATCCTATGGCTACACCTTC
CDR3: CATDHTTESYGYTF

J: TRBJ2-7
size: many
V: TRBV9
D: TRBD1
DNA: TGTGCCAGCAGCGTAGGCCTACAGGGGTTCGAGCAGTACTTC
CDR3: CASSVGLQGFEQYF

J: TRBJ2-6
size: many
V: TRBV29-1
D: .
DNA: TGCAGCGTTGTAGGGGGGGCGACTGGGGCCAACGTCCTGACTTTC
CDR3: CSVVGGATGANVLTF

J: TRBJ2-7
size: .
V: TRBV20-1
D: .
DNA: TGCAGTGCACTGCCGGGAACCTACGAGCAGTACTTC
CDR3: CSALPGTYEQYF

J: TRBJ1-2
size: .
V: TRBV5-1
D: .
DNA: TGCGCCAGCGTTCTGAGGCCGGGAAACCTTAACTATGGCTACACCTTC
CDR3: CASVLRPGNLNYGYTF

J: TRBJ2-3
size: many
V: TRBV20-1
D: .
DNA: TGCAGTGCTAGCGCCGGACAATCTGACACAGATACGCAGTATTTT
CDR3: CSASAGQSDTDTQYF

J: TRBJ1-3
size: many
V: TRBV3-1
D: .
DNA: TGTGCCAGCAGCCAAGATCGTCAGGGAAACACCATATATTTT
CDR3: CASSQDRQGNTIYF

J: TRBJ2-5
size: many
V: TRBV20-1
D: TRBD2
DNA: TGCAGTGCTAGAGAACTAGCGGGGGACCACCAAGAGACCCAGTACTTC
CDR3: CSARELAGDHQETQYF

J: TRBJ2-3
size: many
V: TRBV20-1
D: .
DNA: TGCAGTGCTCAGAGTATGGCAGGGAAGGCCACAGATACGCAGTATTTT
CDR3: CSAQSMAGKATDTQYF